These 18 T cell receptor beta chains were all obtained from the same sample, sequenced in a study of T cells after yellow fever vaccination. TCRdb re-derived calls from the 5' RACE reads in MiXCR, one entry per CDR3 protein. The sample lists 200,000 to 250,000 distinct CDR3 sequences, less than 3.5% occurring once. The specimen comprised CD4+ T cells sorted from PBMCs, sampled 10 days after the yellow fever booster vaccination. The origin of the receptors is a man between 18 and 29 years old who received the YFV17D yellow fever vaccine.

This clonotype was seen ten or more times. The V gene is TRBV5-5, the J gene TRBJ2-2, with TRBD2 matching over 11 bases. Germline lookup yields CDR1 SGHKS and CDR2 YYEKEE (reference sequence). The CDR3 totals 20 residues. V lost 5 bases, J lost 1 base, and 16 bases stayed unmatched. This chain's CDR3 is CASSFYTHLAGGRNTGELFF. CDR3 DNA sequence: TGTGCCAGCAGTTTCTACACACACCTAGCGGGGGGTCGGAACACCGGGGAGCTGTTTTTT. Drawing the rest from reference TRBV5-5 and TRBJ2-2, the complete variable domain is DAGVTQSPTHLIKTRGQQVTLRCSPISGHKSVSWYQQVLGQGPQFIFQYYEKEERGRGNFPDRFSARQFPNYSSELNVNALLLGDSALYLCASSFYTHLAGGRNTGELFFGEGSRLTVL.

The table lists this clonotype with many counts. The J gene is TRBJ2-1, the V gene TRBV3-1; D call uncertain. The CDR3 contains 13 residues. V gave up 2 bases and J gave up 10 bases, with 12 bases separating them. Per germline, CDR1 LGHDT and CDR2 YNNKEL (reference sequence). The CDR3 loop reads CASSQSRVSEQFF. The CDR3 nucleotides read TGTGCCAGCAGCCAATCAAGGGTGTCCGAGCAGTTCTTC.

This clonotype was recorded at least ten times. This chain's CDR3 is CASSLAAPFSNYGYTF. The CDR3 DNA reads as TGTGCCAGCAGCTTAGCGGCTCCTTTTTCTAACTATGGCTACACCTTC. The rearrangement joins TRBV7-8 to TRBJ1-2; D is undetermined. The CDR3 spans 16 residues. The V gene lost 0 bases and the J gene lost 0 bases, with 11 bases spanning the gap. CDR1 and CDR2 (germline): SGHVS, FQNEAQ. The whole variable domain, remainder taken from reference TRBV7-8 and TRBJ1-2, is GAGVSQSPRYKVAKRGQDVALRCDPISGHVSLFWYQQALGQGPEFLTYFQNEAQLDKSGLPSDRFFAERPEGSVSTLKIQRTQQEDSAVYLCASSLAAPFSNYGYTFGSGTRLTVV.

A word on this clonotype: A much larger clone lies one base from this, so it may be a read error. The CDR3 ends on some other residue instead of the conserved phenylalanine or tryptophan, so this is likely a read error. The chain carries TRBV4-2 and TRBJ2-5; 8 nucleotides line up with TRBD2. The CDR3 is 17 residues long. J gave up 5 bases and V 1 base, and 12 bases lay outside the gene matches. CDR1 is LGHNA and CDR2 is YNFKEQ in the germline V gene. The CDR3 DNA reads TGTGCCAGCAGCCAAGGCGTCCGGATCGGGGGGGGCGAGACCCAGTACCTC. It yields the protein CASSQGVRIGGGETQYL.

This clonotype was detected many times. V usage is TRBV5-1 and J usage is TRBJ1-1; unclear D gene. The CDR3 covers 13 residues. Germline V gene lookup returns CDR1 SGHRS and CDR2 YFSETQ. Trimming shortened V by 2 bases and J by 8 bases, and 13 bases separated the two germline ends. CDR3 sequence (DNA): TGCGCCAGCAGCTTTTACGGCCTGCAGGAAGCTTTCTTT. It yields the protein CASSFYGLQEAFF.

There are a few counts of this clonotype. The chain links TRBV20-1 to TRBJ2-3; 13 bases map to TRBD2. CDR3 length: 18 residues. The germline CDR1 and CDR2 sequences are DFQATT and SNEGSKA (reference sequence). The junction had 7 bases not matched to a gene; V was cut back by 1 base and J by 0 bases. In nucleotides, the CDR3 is TGCAGTGCTAGAGGCGGACTAGCGGGGGCCCCTAGCACAGATACGCAGTATTTT. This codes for CSARGGLAGAPSTDTQYF.

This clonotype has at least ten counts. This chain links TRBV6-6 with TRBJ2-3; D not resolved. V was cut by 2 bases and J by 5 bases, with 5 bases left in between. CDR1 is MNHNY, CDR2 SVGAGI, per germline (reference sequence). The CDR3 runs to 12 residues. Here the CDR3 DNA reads TGTGCCAGCAGTTACAGCCGAGATACGCAGTATTTT. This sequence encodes CASSYSRDTQYF.

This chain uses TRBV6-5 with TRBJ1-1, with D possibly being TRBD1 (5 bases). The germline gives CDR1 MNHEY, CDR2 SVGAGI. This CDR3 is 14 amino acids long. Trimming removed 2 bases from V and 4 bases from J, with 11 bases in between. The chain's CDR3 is CASSYAPGGTEAFF. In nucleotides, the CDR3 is TGTGCCAGCAGTTACGCCCCGGGGGGCACTGAAGCTTTCTTT.

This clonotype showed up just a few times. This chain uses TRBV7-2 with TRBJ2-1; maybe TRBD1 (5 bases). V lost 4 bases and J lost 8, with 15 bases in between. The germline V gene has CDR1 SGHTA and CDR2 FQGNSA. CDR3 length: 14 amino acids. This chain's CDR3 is CASSSRARVHEQFF. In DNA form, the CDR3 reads TGTGCCAGCAGCTCCAGGGCCAGGGTACATGAGCAGTTCTTC. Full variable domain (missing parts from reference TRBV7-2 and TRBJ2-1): GAGVSQSPSNKVTEKGKDVELRCDPISGHTALYWYRQSLGQGLEFLIYFQGNSAPDKSGLPSDRFSAERTGGSVSTLTIQRTQQEDSAVYLCASSSRARVHEQFFGPGTRLTVL.

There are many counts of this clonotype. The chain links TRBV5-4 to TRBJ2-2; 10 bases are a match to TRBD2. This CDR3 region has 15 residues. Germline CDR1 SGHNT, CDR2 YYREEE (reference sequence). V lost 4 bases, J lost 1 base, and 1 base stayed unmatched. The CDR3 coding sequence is TGTGCCAGCAGCCGGACTAGCGGGAACACCGGGGAGCTGTTTTTT. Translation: CASSRTSGNTGELFF.

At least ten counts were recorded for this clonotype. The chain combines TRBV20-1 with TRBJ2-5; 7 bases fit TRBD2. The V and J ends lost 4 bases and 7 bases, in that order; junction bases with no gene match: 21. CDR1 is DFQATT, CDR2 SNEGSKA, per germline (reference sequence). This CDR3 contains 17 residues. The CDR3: CSAIPQAGGGTIWTQYF. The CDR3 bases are TGCAGTGCTATCCCCCAGGCGGGCGGGGGTACCATTTGGACCCAGTACTTC.

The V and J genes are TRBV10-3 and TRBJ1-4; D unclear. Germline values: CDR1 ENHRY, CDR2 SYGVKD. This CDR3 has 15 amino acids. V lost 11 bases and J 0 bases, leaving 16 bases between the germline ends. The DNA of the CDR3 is TGTGCCTCCGGACGGGCAGCTGCAACTAATGAAAAACTGTTTTTT. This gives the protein CASGRAAATNEKLFF.

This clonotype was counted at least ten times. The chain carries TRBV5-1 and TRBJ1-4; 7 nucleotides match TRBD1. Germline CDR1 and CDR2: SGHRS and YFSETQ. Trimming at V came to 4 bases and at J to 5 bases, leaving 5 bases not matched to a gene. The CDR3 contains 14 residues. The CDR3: CASSAGTANEKLFF. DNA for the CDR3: TGCGCCAGCAGCGCCGGGACAGCCAATGAAAAACTGTTTTTT.

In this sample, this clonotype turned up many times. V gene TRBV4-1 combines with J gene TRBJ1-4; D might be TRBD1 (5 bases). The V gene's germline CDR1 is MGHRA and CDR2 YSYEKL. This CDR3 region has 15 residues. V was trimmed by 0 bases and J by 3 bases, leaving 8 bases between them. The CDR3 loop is CASSQDGHPNEKLFF. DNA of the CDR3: TGCGCCAGCAGCCAAGACGGACATCCTAATGAAAAACTGTTTTTT.

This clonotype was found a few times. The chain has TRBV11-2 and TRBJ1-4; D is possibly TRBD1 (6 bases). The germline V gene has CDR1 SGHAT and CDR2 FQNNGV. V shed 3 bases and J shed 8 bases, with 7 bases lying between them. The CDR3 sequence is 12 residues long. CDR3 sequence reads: CASSFGQEKLFF. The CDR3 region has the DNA TGTGCCAGCAGCTTTGGACAGGAAAAACTGTTTTTT.

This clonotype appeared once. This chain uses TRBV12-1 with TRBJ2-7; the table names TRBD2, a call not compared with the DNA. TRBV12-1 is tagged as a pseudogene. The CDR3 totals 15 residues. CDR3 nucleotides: TGTGCCAGCAGCCCAGGGGTAGCGGGGGCCTACGAGCAGTACTTC. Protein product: CASSPGVAGAYEQYF.

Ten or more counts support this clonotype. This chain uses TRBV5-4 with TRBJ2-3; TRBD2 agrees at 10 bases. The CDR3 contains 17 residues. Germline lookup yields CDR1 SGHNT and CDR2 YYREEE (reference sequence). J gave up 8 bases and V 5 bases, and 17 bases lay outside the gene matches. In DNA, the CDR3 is TGTGCCAGCAGTCCACCGCTAGCGGGGGCAGATGCGGGTACGCAGTATTTT. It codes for CASSPPLAGADAGTQYF.

The CDR3 DNA is TGCGCCAGCAGCGAGGGATCATCAGGGGTGGCGGAGACCCAGTACTTC. Translating it yields CASSEGSSGVAETQYF. The rearrangement links TRBV5-1 to TRBJ2-5; a weak D match, TRBD1 (6 bases). The ends were cut back, 4 bases at V and 5 bases at J, with 21 bases in the middle. The CDR3 is made up of 16 amino acids. Germline V gives CDR1 SGHRS, CDR2 YFSETQ.